This T cell receptor (beta chain) came from a study of regulatory T cells in long-lasting Graves disease. V was cut by 4 bases and J by 5 bases, with 14 bases left in between. The germline V gene has CDR1 DFQATT and CDR2 SNEGSKA (reference sequence). CDR3 size: 13 residues. There are many counts of this clonotype. Sample time point: newly diagnosed GD, antithyroid drugs for less than 3 months. From PBMCs, RNA was extracted and then used to make the TCR library. iRepertoire HTBI primers and Arm-PCR of CDR3 regions built TCR beta libraries. TCRdb processed the multiplex PCR reads anew with MiXCR; each CDR3 protein has one entry. Of roughly 220,000 distinct CDR3 sequences listed, about a sixth are singletons.

This TCR came from a female donor with Graves disease. This chain joins TRBV20-1 and TRBJ1-1; tentative D call: TRBD1 (5 bases). Sequenced here: peripheral blood mononuclear cells (PBMCs), sampled at new diagnosis, from a patient treated with antithyroid drugs. CDR3: CSATGGRETEAFF. Here the CDR3 DNA reads TGCAGTGCTACTGGGGGGAGAGAGACTGAAGCTTTCTTT.